This is a list of T cell receptor beta chains from one sample in a study of T cell responses to AZD1222 COVID-19 vaccine. Using immunoSEQ multiplex PCR, the repertoire was profiled, and TCRdb retains in-frame clones only, with some absent. The sample lists about 130,000 clones; about nine tenths were seen once. This sample comprised peripheral blood, obtained 28 days after the second AZD1222 dose. The receptors originated from an adult who received the AZD1222 COVID-19 vaccine. CDR3s include the opening cysteine and the closing phenylalanine or tryptophan. The D gene is left open where the match is weak. Clone size, where shown, is once, few, many, or a class for clones that have expanded.

D gene,J gene,V gene,clone size,CDR3 DNA,CDR3 protein
NA,TRBJ1-5,TRBV7-8,NA,TGTGCCAGCAGATTAGGGGCGGGGAACCGATCGCGTCAGCCCCAGCATTTT,CASRLGAGNRSRQPQHF
NA,TRBJ1-1,TRBV7-5,NA,TGTGCCAGAACCACTCTCCCCCCCGTTTGTAACACTGAAGCTTTCTTT,CARTTLPPVCNTEAFF
NA,TRBJ2-2,TRBV29-1,NA,TGCAGCGTTGATCAGGGGCGTAGGGACACCGGGGAGCTGTTTTTT,CSVDQGRRDTGELFF
TRBD2,TRBJ2-1,TRBV5-1,once,TGCGCCAGCAGCATTACGACTAGCGGGCCCAACAATGAGCAGTTCTTC,CASSITTSGPNNEQFF
TRBD2,TRBJ2-1,TRBV4-3,NA,TGCGCCAGCAGCCTCGGCGGCGGGGGGGACAATGAGCAGTTCTTC,CASSLGGGGDNEQFF
NA,TRBJ2-4,TRBV3-1/TRBV3-2,NA,TGTGCCAGCAGCGTCGTGGCTCCCATTCAAAGAAAAAACATTCAGTACTTC,CASSVVAPIQRKNIQYF
NA,TRBJ1-5,TRBV3-1/TRBV3-2,NA,TGTGCCAGCAGCCAAGATCTAGGGGGGTACGGCAATCAGCCCCAGCATTTT,CASSQDLGGYGNQPQHF
NA,TRBJ1-1,TRBV12-3/TRBV12-4,NA,TGTGCCAGCAGTTTCGACAGGAACACTGAAGCTTTCTTT,CASSFDRNTEAFF
TRBD2,TRBJ2-7,TRBV7-3,NA,TGTGCCAGCAGAACGGGACTAGCCCTCTACGAGCAGTACTTC,CASRTGLALYEQYF
NA,TRBJ1-6,TRBV5-5,NA,TGTGCCAGCAGCGTGGGGGGGCAGGATTCACCCCTCCACTTT,CASSVGGQDSPLHF
TRBD2,TRBJ2-7,TRBV28,NA,TGTGCCAGCACCAGCCCGAGCGGGATTACCCCCTACGAGCAGTACTTC,CASTSPSGITPYEQYF
TRBD1,TRBJ1-2,TRBV7-2,NA,TGTGCCAGCAGCAGGACAGGGGGCTATGGCTACACCTTC,CASSRTGGYGYTF
TRBD2,TRBJ2-1,TRBV14,NA,TGTGCCAGCAGCCAATTGGGGACTAACAATGAGCAGTTCTTC,CASSQLGTNNEQFF
NA,TRBJ1-4,TRBV12-5,once,TGTGCTAGTGGTTTGGTACCGGAAGGTTGTAATGAAAAACTGTTTTTT,CASGLVPEGCNEKLFF
NA,TRBJ2-5,TRBV6-1,once,TGTGCCAGCAGTGAAAGGTTGCAGTTTAAAGAGACCCAGTACTTC,CASSERLQFKETQYF
NA,TRBJ2-3,TRBV7-9,NA,TGTGCCTCCAGGGCGGGGCACACAGATACGCAGTATTTT,CASRAGHTDTQYF
NA,TRBJ1-1,TRBV7-8,NA,TGTGCCAGCAGCTTAGGACGCAGGAACACTGAAGCTTTCTTT,CASSLGRRNTEAFF
NA,TRBJ2-7,TRBV7-3,NA,TGTGCCAGCAGCGGGCAGGGGAGGGACGAGCAGTACTTC,CASSGQGRDEQYF
NA,TRBJ1-2,TRBV14,NA,TGTGCCAGCAGCCAAGCTGGGGTGGTGTACTATGGCTACACCTTC,CASSQAGVVYYGYTF
NA,TRBJ1-6,TRBV11-2,once,TGTGCCAGCAGCGCCTGGGCAGTGGGTGGCTCGGATTCACCCCTCCACTTT,CASSAWAVGGSDSPLHF
TRBD1,TRBJ1-1,TRBV9,NA,TGTGCCAGCAGCATGGGACAGGGGGGTTCTGAAGCTTTCTTT,CASSMGQGGSEAFF
NA,TRBJ2-7,TRBV27,NA,TGTGCCAGCATGTTAGGGGGGCAGGGGGCCTACGAGCAGTACTTC,CASMLGGQGAYEQYF
TRBD2,TRBJ2-5,TRBV6-5,NA,TGTGCCAGCAGTTACCGGCGGGGGGCCCTTGACCAGTACTTC,CASSYRRGALDQYF
TRBD1,TRBJ1-6,TRBV15,NA,TGTGCCACCAGATCGGGACAGGGGGCTACCCTCCACTTT,CATRSGQGATLHF
TRBD2,TRBJ2-3,TRBV9,NA,TGTGCCAGCAGCGTTCGCGGGGGGCACGATACGCAGTATTTT,CASSVRGGHDTQYF
NA,TRBJ1-5,TRBV27,NA,TGTGCCAGCAGTTCGCATACTGGGCCCCAGCATTTT,CASSSHTGPQHF
TRBD2,TRBJ2-5,TRBV6-5,NA,TGTGCCAGCAGTCCGGGACTAGCGGGCCCAGAGACCCAGTACTTC,CASSPGLAGPETQYF
NA,TRBJ2-2,TRBV19,NA,TGTGCCAGTAGTACCAGACTAGCGAACACCGGGGAGCTGTTTTTT,CASSTRLANTGELFF
NA,TRBJ1-5,TRBV19,NA,TGTGCCAGTAGTATAGACACAGGGATAAATCAGCCCCAGCATTTT,CASSIDTGINQPQHF
NA,TRBJ1-5,TRBV19,NA,TGTGCCAGTAGTATTGCGGCTAGCAATCAGCCCCAGCATTTT,CASSIAASNQPQHF
TRBD1,TRBJ1-3,TRBV4-2,NA,TGTGCCAGCAGCCAAGATGGGACAGGGGCCCGCTCTGGAAACACCATATATTTT,CASSQDGTGARSGNTIYF
NA,TRBJ1-5,TRBV4-2,NA,TGTGCCAGCAGCCAAGAATGGCAACAGGTGAATCAGCCCCAGCATTTT,CASSQEWQQVNQPQHF
NA,TRBJ1-1,TRBV5-1,NA,TGCGCCAGCAGCTTGTCGGGTGCCCTGAACACTGAAGCTTTCTTT,CASSLSGALNTEAFF
NA,TRBJ1-2,TRBV5-1,NA,TGCGCCAGCAGCTCGGTTAGGGGTGACAACTATGGCTACACCTTC,CASSSVRGDNYGYTF
NA,TRBJ2-7,TRBV27,NA,TGTGCCAGCAGGAGTGCGGGCTACGAGCAGTACTTC,CASRSAGYEQYF
NA,TRBJ1-5,TRBV20-1,NA,TGCAGTGCTAGTAGGGGGGACCAGCCCCAGCATTTT,CSASRGDQPQHF
NA,TRBJ2-3,TRBV5-1,NA,TGCGCCAGCAGCTTGGAAGGGGGCACAGATACGCAGTATTTT,CASSLEGGTDTQYF
TRBD1,TRBJ1-1,TRBV19,NA,TGTGCCAGCTATAGGACAGGGGGAATGAACACTGAAGCTTTCTTT,CASYRTGGMNTEAFF
NA,TRBJ2-5,TRBV10-3,NA,TGTGCCATCGGGAGGGGGGACCAAGAGACCCAGTACTTC,CAIGRGDQETQYF
NA,TRBJ1-1,TRBV5-1,NA,TGCGCCAGCAGCGGGGTGGCGAACACTGAAGCTTTCTTT,CASSGVANTEAFF
TRBD1,TRBJ2-7,TRBV6-2/TRBV6-3,NA,TGTGCCAGCAGTCCCGGGACAGGGGGCGCACAGCAGTACTTC,CASSPGTGGAQQYF
NA,TRBJ2-1,TRBV15,NA,TGTGCCACCAGCAGAGTGGGGGAGTATGAGCAGTTCTTC,CATSRVGEYEQFF
NA,TRBJ1-4,TRBV11-2,NA,TGTGCCAGCAGCCCGGACGGACAAACTAATGAAAAACTGTTTTTT,CASSPDGQTNEKLFF
NA,TRBJ2-7,TRBV23-1,NA,TGCGCCAGCAGTCAATGGTCCCGAAGCTCCTACGAGCAGTACTTC,CASSQWSRSSYEQYF
NA,TRBJ2-7,TRBV7-9,NA,TGTGCCAGCAGCTTAAGCTTAACAGAGCAGTACTTC,CASSLSLTEQYF
NA,TRBJ1-4,TRBV5-4,NA,TGTGCCAGCAGCTTTGGCCTCAACCAGGGTTCGGAAGAAAAACTGTTTTTT,CASSFGLNQGSEEKLFF
TRBD2,TRBJ2-3,TRBV9,NA,TGTGCCAGCAGCACCCCTTTCGGACTAGCGGGAATCACAGATACGCAGTATTTT,CASSTPFGLAGITDTQYF
NA,TRBJ1-2,TRBV6-5,NA,TGTGTCAGCGGGGGGAGGGACGCTCTTTATGGCTACACCTTC,CVSGGRDALYGYTF
TRBD1,TRBJ1-2,TRBV28,NA,TGTGCCAGCAGTTTAGGGACAGTCTATGGCTACACCTTC,CASSLGTVYGYTF
NA,TRBJ2-5,TRBV7-9,NA,TGTGCCACAGTAGGAGAGACCCAGTACTTC,CATVGETQYF
TRBD1,TRBJ1-6,TRBV7-3,NA,TGTGCCAGCAGCCTCCTGGACAGGGGTAATTCACCCCTCCACTTT,CASSLLDRGNSPLHF
NA,TRBJ1-6,TRBV9,NA,TGTGCCAGCAGCGCCCCTCGTTTGGGCGCGAGCAATTCACCCCTCCACTTT,CASSAPRLGASNSPLHF